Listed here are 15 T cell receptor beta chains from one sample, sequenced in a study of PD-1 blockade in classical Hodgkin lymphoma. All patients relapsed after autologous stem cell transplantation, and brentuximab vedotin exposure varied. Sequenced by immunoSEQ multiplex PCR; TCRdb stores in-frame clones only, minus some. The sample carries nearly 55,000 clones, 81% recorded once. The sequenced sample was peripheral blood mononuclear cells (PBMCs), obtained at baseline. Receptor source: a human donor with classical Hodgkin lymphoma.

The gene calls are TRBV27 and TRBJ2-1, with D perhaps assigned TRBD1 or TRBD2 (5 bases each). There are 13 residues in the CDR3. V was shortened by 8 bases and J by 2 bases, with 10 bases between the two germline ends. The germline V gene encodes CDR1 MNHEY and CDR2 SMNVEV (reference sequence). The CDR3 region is CASRRTPYNEQFF. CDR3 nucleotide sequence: TGTGCCAGCCGGAGGACACCCTACAATGAGCAGTTCTTC.

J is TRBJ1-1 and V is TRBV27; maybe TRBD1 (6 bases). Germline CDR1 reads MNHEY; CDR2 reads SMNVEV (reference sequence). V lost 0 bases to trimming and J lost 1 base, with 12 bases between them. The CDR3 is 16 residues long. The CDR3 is CASSLSAQGPNTEAFF. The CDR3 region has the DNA TGTGCCAGCAGTTTATCGGCTCAGGGGCCGAACACTGAAGCTTTCTTT.

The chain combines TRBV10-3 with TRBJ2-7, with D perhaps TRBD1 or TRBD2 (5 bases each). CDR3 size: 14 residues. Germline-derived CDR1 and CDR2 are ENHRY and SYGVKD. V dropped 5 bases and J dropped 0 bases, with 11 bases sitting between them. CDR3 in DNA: TGTGCCATCAGTCGGGACGGACACTCCTACGAGCAGTACTTC. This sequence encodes CAISRDGHSYEQYF.

CDR3 loop: CASSIGRAYEQYF. Written as DNA, the CDR3 is TGTGCCAGTAGTATCGGTAGGGCCTACGAGCAGTACTTC. The chain joins TRBV19 to TRBJ2-7; D is unclear. The V gene lost 3 bases and the J gene lost 2 bases, with 8 bases spanning the gap. The CDR3 is 13 residues long. Germline V lookup: CDR1 LNHDA, CDR2 SQIVND (reference sequence).

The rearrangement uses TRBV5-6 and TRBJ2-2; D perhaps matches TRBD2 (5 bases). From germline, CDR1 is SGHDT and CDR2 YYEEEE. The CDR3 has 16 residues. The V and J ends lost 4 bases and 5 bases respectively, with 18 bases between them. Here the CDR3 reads CASSPAGGGGTGELFF. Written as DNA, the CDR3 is TGTGCCAGCAGCCCGGCGGGCGGTGGTGGAACCGGGGAGCTGTTTTTT.

The CDR3 bases are TGTGCCATCAGTGCTGGGTGGGCCTCCTACGAGCAGTACGTC. The encoded protein is CAISAGWASYEQYV. The chain recombines TRBV10-3 with TRBJ2-7; D is uncertain. Germline assignment: CDR1 ENHRY and CDR2 SYGVKD. The ends were cut back, 4 bases at V and 0 bases at J, with 10 bases in the middle. The CDR3 has 14 amino acids.

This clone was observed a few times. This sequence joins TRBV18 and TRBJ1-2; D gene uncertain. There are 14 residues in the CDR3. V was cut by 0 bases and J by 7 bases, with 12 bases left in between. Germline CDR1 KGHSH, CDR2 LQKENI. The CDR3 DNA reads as TGTGCCAGCTCACCACCGGTGTTTGTGCGTGGCTACACCTTC. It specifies CASSPPVFVRGYTF. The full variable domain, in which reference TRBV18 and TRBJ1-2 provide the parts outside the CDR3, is NAGVMQNPRHLVRRRGQEARLRCSPMKGHSHVYWYRQLPEEGLKFMVYLQKENIIDESGMPKERFSAEFPKEGPSILRIQQVVRGDSAAYFCASSPPVFVRGYTFGSGTRLTVV.

The CDR3 here is CAISSTGAVNTEAFF. In DNA, the CDR3 is TGTGCCATCAGTTCAACAGGGGCCGTGAACACTGAAGCTTTCTTT. The chain links TRBV10-3 to TRBJ1-1; 7 bases align to TRBD1. Germline CDR1 is ENHRY and CDR2 is SYGVKD. The length of the CDR3 is 15 residues. The V and J ends lost 5 bases and 0 bases, in that order; junction bases with no gene match: 6.

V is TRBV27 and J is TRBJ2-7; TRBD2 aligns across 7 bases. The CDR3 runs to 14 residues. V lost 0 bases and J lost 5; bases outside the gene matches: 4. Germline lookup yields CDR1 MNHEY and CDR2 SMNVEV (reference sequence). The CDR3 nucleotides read TGTGCCAGCAGTTTATCATGGCGGGAGAACGAGCAGTACTTC. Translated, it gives CASSLSWRENEQYF.

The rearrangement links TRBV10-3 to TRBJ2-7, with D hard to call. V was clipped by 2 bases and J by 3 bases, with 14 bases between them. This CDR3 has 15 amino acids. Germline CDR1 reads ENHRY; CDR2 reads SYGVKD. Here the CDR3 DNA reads TGTGCCATCAGTGAGACCTCCAACTGGAACTACGAGCAGTACTTC. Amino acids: CAISETSNWNYEQYF.

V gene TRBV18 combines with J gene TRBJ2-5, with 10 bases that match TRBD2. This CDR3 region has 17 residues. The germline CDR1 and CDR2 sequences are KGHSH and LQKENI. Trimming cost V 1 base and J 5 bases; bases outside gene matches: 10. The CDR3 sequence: CASSPQGRLAGAETQYF. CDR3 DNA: TGTGCCAGCTCACCACAGGGACGGCTAGCGGGAGCCGAGACCCAGTACTTC.

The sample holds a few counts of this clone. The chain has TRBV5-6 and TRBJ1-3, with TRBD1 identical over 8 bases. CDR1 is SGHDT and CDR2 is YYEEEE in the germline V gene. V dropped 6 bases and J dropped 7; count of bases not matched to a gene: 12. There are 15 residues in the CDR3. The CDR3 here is CASTSDRAGVNTIYF. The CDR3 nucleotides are TGTGCCAGCACCTCGGACAGGGCCGGCGTGAACACCATATATTTT.

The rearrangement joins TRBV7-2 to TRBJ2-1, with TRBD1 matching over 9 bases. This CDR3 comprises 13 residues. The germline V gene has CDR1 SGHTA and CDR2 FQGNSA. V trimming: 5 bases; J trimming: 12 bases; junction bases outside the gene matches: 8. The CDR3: CASSPNRGRGQFF. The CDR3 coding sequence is TGTGCCAGCAGCCCGAACAGGGGGCGCGGGCAGTTCTTC.

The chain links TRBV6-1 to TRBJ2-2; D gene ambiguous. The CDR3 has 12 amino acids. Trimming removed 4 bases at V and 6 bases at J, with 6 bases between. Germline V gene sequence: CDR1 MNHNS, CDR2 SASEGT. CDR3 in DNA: TGTGCCAGCAGTGTCTTTGCCGGGGAGCTGTTTTTT. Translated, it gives CASSVFAGELFF.

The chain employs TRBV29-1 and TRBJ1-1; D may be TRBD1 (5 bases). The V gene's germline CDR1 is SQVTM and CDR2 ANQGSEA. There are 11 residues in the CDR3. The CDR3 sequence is CRGDRNTEAFF. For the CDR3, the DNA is TGCAGGGGGGATAGGAACACTGAAGCTTTCTTT.